This T cell receptor beta chain was profiled in a study of CD8+CD57+ T cells in acquired aplastic anemia. With 0 bases removed from V and 7 bases from J, the gap between germline ends came to 19 bases. The CDR3 is made up of 15 amino acids. Germline assignment: CDR1 DFQATT and CDR2 SNEGSKA (reference sequence). Genomic DNA, serving as template, underwent TCR beta VDJ and CDR3 profiling. TCRdb fed the reads into MiXCR, producing one record per CDR3 protein. The repertoire holds 200,000 to 250,000 distinct CDR3 sequences, with roughly 35% as singletons. The sample was sorted CD4+, CD8+, or CD8+CD57+ T cells (not recorded which) from PBMCs. The clonotype originates from a human donor in good health, serving as a control. J is TRBJ2-7 and V is TRBV20-1, with TRBD2 as a possible D gene (5 bases). The CDR3 DNA is TGCAGTGCTAGAGATCTTGTGGAAGGGTCGGGGGAGCAGTACTTC. Translating gives CSARDLVEGSGEQYF.